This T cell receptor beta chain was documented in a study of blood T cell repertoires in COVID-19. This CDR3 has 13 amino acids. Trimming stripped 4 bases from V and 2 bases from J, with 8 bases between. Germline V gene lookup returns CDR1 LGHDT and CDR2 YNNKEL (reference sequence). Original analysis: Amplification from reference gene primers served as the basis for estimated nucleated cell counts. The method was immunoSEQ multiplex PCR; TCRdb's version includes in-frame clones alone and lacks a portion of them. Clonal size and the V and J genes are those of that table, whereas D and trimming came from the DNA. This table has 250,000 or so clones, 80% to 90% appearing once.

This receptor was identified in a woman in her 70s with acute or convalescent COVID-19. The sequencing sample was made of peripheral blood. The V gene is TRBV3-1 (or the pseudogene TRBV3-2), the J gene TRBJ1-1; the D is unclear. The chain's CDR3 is CASSREINTEAFF. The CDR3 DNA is TGTGCCAGCAGCCGTGAGATTAACACTGAAGCTTTCTTT.